These 11 T cell receptor beta chains originate from one sample sequenced in a study of HIV-infected patients and healthy controls. cDNA was made from about 510 ng RNA using alpha and beta constant primers. Alpha and beta chain libraries were made separately by chain-specific third strand synthesis with multiplexing indices. TCRdb reprocessed the 5' RACE reads via MiXCR and lists one record per CDR3 protein. There are over 15,000 distinct CDR3 sequences in the sample; about 7.7% occur only once, and approximately 8% lies in the top ten. All unsorted peripheral T cells were captured because whole blood was used without fractionation. Sample: blood. Receptor source: an adult in good health.

This clonotype is classed as medium-sized. V is TRBV6-1 and J is TRBJ1-6; 9 bases are shared with TRBD1. Germline CDR1 MNHNS, CDR2 SASEGT. V shed 2 bases and J 7 bases; nucleotides not matched to a gene: 3. The CDR3 length is 15 residues. The DNA of the CDR3 is TGTGCCAGCAGTGAACTGGACAGGGGAAATTCACCCCTCCACTTT. Protein product: CASSELDRGNSPLHF.

By sample fraction, this clonotype is medium-sized. This chain joins TRBV6-2 or TRBV6-3 and TRBJ2-6; D is perhaps TRBD1 (5 bases). Deletions cut 5 bases from V and 1 base from J, with 9 bases between. Germline lookup yields CDR1 MNHEY and CDR2 SVGEGT. The CDR3 consists of 15 residues. In DNA form, the CDR3 reads TGTGCCAGCAGTCCAACAGGTTCTGGGGCCAACGTCCTGACTTTC. As protein: CASSPTGSGANVLTF.

Sample share makes this clonotype medium-sized. V gene TRBV29-1 combines with J gene TRBJ1-1, with 10 bases matching TRBD1. CDR3 length: 13 amino acids. V lost 5 bases and J lost 2; bases outside the gene matches: 2. Germline assignment: CDR1 SQVTM and CDR2 ANQGSEA. The CDR3 sequence: CSVRTGGNTEAFF. In nucleotides, the CDR3 is TGCAGCGTTCGGACAGGGGGAAACACTGAAGCTTTCTTT. Looking up the rest from reference TRBV29-1 and TRBJ1-1 gives the full variable domain: SAVISQKPSRDICQRGTSLTIQCQVDSQVTMMFWYRQQPGQSLTLIATANQGSEATYESGFVIDKFPISRPNLTFSTLTVSNMSPEDSSIYLCSVRTGGNTEAFFGQGTRLTVV.

This clonotype showed up many times. The rearrangement links TRBV3-1 to TRBJ2-1; D unclear. Germline V CDR1 and CDR2: LGHDT, YNNKEL (reference sequence). The CDR3 totals 12 residues. V was pared by 1 base and J by 6 bases, with 4 bases between. The CDR3 loop is CASSQGRNEQFF. For the CDR3, the DNA is TGTGCCAGCAGCCAAGGGCGCAATGAGCAGTTCTTC.

Within the sample, this clonotype is medium-sized (0.01 to 0.1%). The V and J genes are TRBV20-1 and TRBJ1-2, with D maybe TRBD1 (5 bases). V gave up 1 base and J gave up 4 bases, with 13 bases separating them. There are 14 residues in the CDR3. CDR1 DFQATT and CDR2 SNEGSKA come from the germline V gene (reference sequence). CDR3 bases: TGCAGTGCTAGAGTAGGGGCGAGTGCCTATGGCTACACCTTC. It specifies CSARVGASAYGYTF.

With regard to this clonotype: A much larger clone lies a single base off, so this may be a read error. CDR3 DNA: TGCGGTGCTAGAGGAGGGACAGGCCTCTACGAGCAGTACTTC. Encoded protein: CGARGGTGLYEQYF. V and J are TRBV20-1 and TRBJ2-7, with 8 bases that match TRBD1. CDR1 is DFQATT, CDR2 SNEGSKA, per germline (reference sequence). This CDR3 is built from 14 residues.

Concerning this clonotype: A much larger clone sits a single nucleotide away, making a read error possible. This sequence joins TRBV6-2 or TRBV6-3 and TRBJ2-3; perhaps TRBD2 as D (5 bases). CDR1 and CDR2 from the germline V gene are MNHEY and SVGEGT. The CDR3 sequence is 16 residues long. The DNA for the CDR3 is TGTGCCAACAGTTACGCAGACTCGGACTTCACAGATACGCAGTATTTT. Its protein product is CANSYADSDFTDTQYF.

This clonotype appeared many times. J is TRBJ2-3 and V is TRBV7-2; no reliable D call. The length of the CDR3 is 14 residues. V was cut by 1 base and J by 7 bases, with 12 bases left in between. Germline lookup yields CDR1 SGHTA and CDR2 FQGNSA. The DNA for the CDR3 is TGTGCCAGCAGCTTAGGGCTTCCCCAGCATACGCAGTATTTT. Amino acid sequence: CASSLGLPQHTQYF.

The J gene is TRBJ2-3, the V gene TRBV20-1; no firm D call. The length of the CDR3 is 20 residues. Germline CDR1 and CDR2: DFQATT and SNEGSKA (reference sequence). V was shortened by 3 bases and J by 2 bases, with 30 bases between the two germline ends. The CDR3 bases are TGCAGTGCTAGGATTATCCCCGGGTCGGTGAAATCCATATTCACAGATACGCAGTATTTT. Protein: CSARIIPGSVKSIFTDTQYF.

By share of the sample, this clonotype is medium-sized. V gene TRBV20-1 combines with J gene TRBJ2-1; D perhaps matches TRBD1 (5 bases). Germline V gene lookup returns CDR1 DFQATT and CDR2 SNEGSKA (reference sequence). The V and J ends lost 1 base and 5 bases respectively, with 12 bases between them. CDR3 length: 14 residues. The CDR3 nucleotides are TGCAGTGCTAGAGCGTTGACAGAAAACAATGAGCAGTTCTTC. This encodes CSARALTENNEQFF.

This clonotype has at least ten counts. The rearrangement uses TRBV7-2 and TRBJ1-5, with D perhaps matching TRBD1 (5 bases). CDR3 length equals 13 residues. CDR1 is SGHTA and CDR2 is FQGNSA in the germline V gene. The ends were cut back, 1 base at V and 4 bases at J, with 5 bases in the middle. In nucleotides, the CDR3 is TGTGCCAGCAGCTTAGGACAGAATCAGCCCCAGCATTTT. It encodes CASSLGQNQPQHF. The full variable domain, its missing parts supplied by reference TRBV7-2 and TRBJ1-5, is GAGVSQSPSNKVTEKGKDVELRCDPISGHTALYWYRQSLGQGLEFLIYFQGNSAPDKSGLPSDRFSAERTGGSVSTLTIQRTQQEDSAVYLCASSLGQNQPQHFGDGTRLSIL.